This passage covers 31 T cell receptor beta chains from one sample sequenced in a study of tumor and adjacent non-tumor tissue in lung cancer listed by TCRdb under 2018. RNA was extracted from bulk unsorted tissue and checked for quality with a NanoDrop ND-1000 and an Agilent 2100. The library was obtained by multiplex PCR. Sequencing used an Illumina HiSeq 2500. TCRbeta libraries were built by three rounds of nested PCR using primers (Table S4), following protocols modified from ARM-PCR. TCRdb redid the processing of the public reads, applying fastp at Q25 and MiXCR, and retained in-frame beta chains. Here each entry gathers all rows of one CDR3 protein and keeps the most common genes and DNA. The sample data list fewer than 85,000 distinct CDR3 sequences, and over 70% of these were observed just once. The top ten hold roughly 12% of the sample. Sequenced: lung tumor tissue. These receptors were collected from a woman in her fifties or sixties with non-small cell lung cancer.

In this sample, this clonotype turned up a few times. The junction departs from germline at one end; a sequencing error may be responsible. This chain uses TRBV11-3 with TRBJ2-2, with D possibly being TRBD1 or TRBD2 (5 bases each). This CDR3 has 15 residues. CDR1 SGHNT and CDR2 YENEEA come from the germline V gene. CDR3 sequence (DNA): TGTCCCAGCAGCTGGGGGAGTCAGGCCACAGGGGAGCTGTTTTTT. Translated: CPSSWGSQATGELFF.

Turning to this clonotype: Sequence at one end of the junction differs from germline and may be a read error. This chain uses TRBV11-3 with TRBJ2-3, with 7 bases that match TRBD2. The CDR3 extends over 16 amino acids. From germline, CDR1 is SGHNT and CDR2 YENEEA. In DNA, the CDR3 is TGCGTCAACTGCTTAGGACGGCGGGAGAGTGCAGATACGCAGTATTTT. Protein sequence: CVNCLGRRESADTQYF.

The chain links TRBV25-1 to TRBJ2-7; D is possibly TRBD1 (6 bases). CDR3 length: 15 residues. V was shortened by 3 bases and J by 0 bases, with 12 bases between the two germline ends. From germline, CDR1 is MGHDK and CDR2 SYGVNS. DNA for the CDR3: TGTGCCAGCAGTGACTTGGGGGCGATCTCCTACGAGCAGTACTTC. Protein product: CASSDLGAISYEQYF.

This clonotype was seen more than once but under ten times. This could be a read error, since a much larger clone is one nucleotide away. The chain recombines TRBV20-1 with TRBJ1-5; 7 bases line up with TRBD1. Gene TRBJ2-3 matches the end of the DNA better, so the J call may be wrong. From germline, CDR1 is DFQATT and CDR2 SNEGSKA (reference sequence). The CDR3 runs 12 residues. This chain's CDR3 is CSPGQSNQPQYF. The CDR3 region has the DNA TGCAGTCCGGGACAGAGCAATCAGCCCCAGTATTTT.

The count of this clonotype is one. Because the CDR3 is missing its conserved closing phenylalanine or tryptophan, this is likely a read error. The chain joins TRBV11-2 to TRBJ1-4; maybe TRBD1 (5 bases). Germline loops: CDR1 SGHAT, CDR2 FQNNGV. The ends were cut back, 4 bases at V and 2 bases at J, with 11 bases in the middle. The CDR3 sequence is 15 residues long. The CDR3 bases are TGTGCCAGCAGCTGGGGGGGGGACACTAATGAAAAACTGTTTTCT. Translated, it gives CASSWGGDTNEKLFS.

On this clonotype: Being one base from a much bigger clone, this may be a read error. V gene TRBV20-1 combines with J gene TRBJ2-2; 9 nucleotides line up with TRBD2. CDR3 size: 15 residues. CDR1 is DFQATT and CDR2 is SNEGSKA in the germline V gene (reference sequence). The CDR3 DNA reads TGCAGTGCTAGAGAAATAGCGGGAGAGGCCGGGGAGCCGTTTTTT. Amino acid sequence: CSAREIAGEAGEPFF.

J is TRBJ1-1 and V is TRBV29-1; perhaps TRBD1 as D (5 bases). This CDR3 is built from 12 residues. Germline CDR1 and CDR2: SQVTM and ANQGSEA. Trimming stripped 8 bases from V and 6 bases from J, with 16 bases between. The CDR3 loop reads CSTPEGRAEAFF. DNA for the CDR3: TGCAGCACTCCAGAGGGGAGGGCTGAAGCTTTCTTT.

A remark on this clonotype: A junction boundary mismatches the germline segment, possibly from a read error. The chain is built from TRBV29-1 and TRBJ2-5; either TRBD1 or TRBD2 may fit D (6 bases each). The germline gives CDR1 SQVTM, CDR2 ANQGSEA. This CDR3 region has 15 residues. CDR3 sequence: CSVEDPRGAQETQYF. As DNA, the CDR3 is TGCAGTGTTGAAGATCCAAGGGGGGCTCAGGAGACCCAGTACTTC.

In this sample, this clonotype turned up a few times. Since no conserved phenylalanine or tryptophan closes the CDR3, a read error is the likely cause. The chain uses TRBV4-1 and TRBJ2-7; D may be TRBD1 or TRBD2 (5 bases each). The germline V gene encodes CDR1 MGHRA and CDR2 YSYEKL. The length of the CDR3 is 17 residues. Trimming shortened V by 0 bases and J by 3 bases, and 18 bases separated the two germline ends. CDR3 coding DNA: TGCGCCAGCAGCCAAGAGTACGGGACCAGCCCGGGCTACGAGCAGTACCTC. As protein: CASSQEYGTSPGYEQYL.

About this clonotype: The germline gene is not matched at one end of the junction; a read error may be the cause. The rearrangement joins TRBV12-3 or TRBV12-4 to TRBJ1-2, with a possible D match to TRBD1 (5 bases). CDR3 length: 16 residues. The CDR3 DNA follows: TGTGCCAGCAGATCCTTCGGGGCAGAAGCTGACTATGGCTACACATTC. The encoded protein is CASRSFGAEADYGYTF.

In the case of this clonotype: A much larger clone sits a single nucleotide away, making a read error possible. The J gene is TRBJ2-5, the V gene TRBV20-1, with 11 positions matching TRBD2. With the DNA end fitting TRBJ2-1 better, the J assignment may be wrong. The CDR3 is 16 amino acids. Germline CDR1 DFQATT, CDR2 SNEGSKA (reference sequence). CDR3 region: CSARALLAGDQETQFF. The DNA of the CDR3 is TGCAGTGCCAGGGCCCTACTAGCGGGGGATCAAGAGACCCAGTTCTTC.

Note on this clonotype: The conserved phenylalanine or tryptophan normally closing the CDR3 is absent here, so this likely arose from a read error. The chain uses TRBV11-1 and TRBJ2-2, with no clear D. CDR1 and CDR2 (germline): SGHAT, FQDESV (reference sequence). The CDR3 runs 18 residues. V was clipped by 5 bases and J by 3 bases, with 22 bases between them. The CDR3 DNA reads as TGTGCCAGCAGCGTAACTATCAGCAGGAGTTACCACACCGGGGAGCTGTTTTTA. Its translation is CASSVTISRSYHTGELFL.

Details on this clonotype: The germline gene is not matched at one end of the junction; a read error may be the cause. The chain links TRBV11-2 to TRBJ2-3; D ambiguous. The CDR3 covers 16 residues. Germline loops: CDR1 SGHAT, CDR2 FQNNGV. The DNA for the CDR3 is TGTGCCAGCATCCCGGTGCGTTACCCGCTTCCAGATGCGCAGTATTTT. This sequence encodes CASIPVRYPLPDAQYF.

In its sample, this clonotype was seen once. A much larger clone is a single base away; this may be a read error. V gene TRBV5-1 combines with J gene TRBJ1-1; 8 bases align to TRBD1. The CDR3 runs to 13 residues. Losses at the gene ends were 6 bases for V and 5 bases for J; bases not matched to a gene: 6. CDR1 SGHRS and CDR2 YFSETQ come from the germline V gene. DNA for the CDR3: TGCGCCAGCAACTTCGGACAGGGTACTGAAGCTTTCTTT. Translation: CASNFGQGTEAFF.

The chain combines TRBV20-1 with TRBJ2-1; D gene ambiguous. Germline lookup yields CDR1 DFQATT and CDR2 SNEGSKA (reference sequence). The CDR3 is 10 residues long. CDR3 bases: TGCTGCGCACACCACAATGAGCAGTTCTTC. Its protein product is CCAHHNEQFF.

CDR3 residues: CASSDLAGATDTQYF. The CDR3 DNA is TGTGCCAGCAGTGACTTGGCGGGGGCCACAGATACGCAGTATTTT. The chain couples TRBV2 to TRBJ2-3; weak D call: TRBD2 (7 bases). Trimming cost V 3 bases and J 2 bases, with 12 bases left between them. The germline CDR1 and CDR2 sequences are SNHLY and FYNNEI. CDR3 size: 15 residues.

The table lists this clonotype with a count of one. The rearrangement uses TRBV28 and TRBJ2-7; D tentatively reads TRBD1 or TRBD2 (5 bases each). The V gene lost 7 bases and the J gene lost 3 bases, with 16 bases spanning the gap. Germline CDR1 is MDHEN and CDR2 is SYDVKM. The CDR3 runs 14 residues. This CDR3 reads CASISGQGGYEQYF. The CDR3 nucleotides are TGTGCCAGCATTTCCGGACAAGGAGGCTACGAGCAGTACTTC.

Worth noting for this clonotype: At one end, the junction sequence differs from germline, possibly due to a read error. This chain links TRBV6-5 with TRBJ2-1; a weak D match, TRBD1 (6 bases). Germline V gives CDR1 MNHEY, CDR2 SVGAGI. The CDR3 sequence is 13 residues long. As DNA, the CDR3 is TGTGACAGCAGATCCGGACAGTACAATGAGCGGTTCTTC. Protein: CDSRSGQYNERFF.

For this clonotype: One junction end does not reproduce the germline sequence, and a read error may be involved. The J gene is TRBJ2-2, the V gene TRBV20-1; 8 bases are a match to TRBD1. Germline CDR1 and CDR2: DFQATT and SNEGSKA (reference sequence). The length of the CDR3 is 14 residues. CDR3 bases: TGCAGTGCTAGAATGGACAGGGCGACCGGGGAGCTGTCTTTT. Its protein product is CSARMDRATGELSF.

This clonotype appeared once. Its ends do not fully match the called genes, so a read error is possible. The rearrangement uses TRBV12-3 or TRBV12-4 and TRBJ2-4; 7 bases are shared with TRBD1. This CDR3 is built from 14 residues. CDR3 loop: CASSIDGTENTQYF. CDR3 DNA: TGTGCCAGCAGCATCGACGGGACAGAAAACACTCAGTACTTC.

Note on this clonotype: A junction end diverges from the germline sequence, so it may reflect a read error. CDR3 nucleotides: TGTGCCAACAGCACGGTGGGTTACCCGCTTCCAGGTACGCAGTATTTT. Amino acid sequence: CANSTVGYPLPGTQYF. V is TRBV11-2 and J is TRBJ2-3, with no clear D. CDR3 length equals 16 residues. CDR1 is SGHAT and CDR2 is FQNNGV in the germline V gene.

Comments on this clonotype: Mismatch with germline at one junction end may stem from a read error. The V gene is TRBV5-4, the J gene TRBJ2-1; 9 nucleotides line up with TRBD2. Germline V gives CDR1 SGHNT, CDR2 YYREEE (reference sequence). The CDR3 has 15 amino acids. In nucleotides, the CDR3 is TGTGTCAGCAGCTTTAGCGGGAGTAGTTACATTGAGCAGTTCTTC. Its protein is CVSSFSGSSYIEQFF.

Worth noting for this clonotype: The germline gene is not matched at one end of the junction; a read error may be the cause. The chain combines TRBV29-1 with TRBJ2-1; D is ambiguous. The CDR3 extends over 11 amino acids. Per the germline V gene, CDR1 is SQVTM and CDR2 is ANQGSEA. In DNA, the CDR3 is TGCGGCGTCAACCCGAGCGATGAGCAGTTCTTC. Translation gives CGVNPSDEQFF.

This clonotype came up a few times. The CDR3 ends on some other residue instead of the conserved phenylalanine or tryptophan, so this is likely a read error. The J gene is TRBJ2-7, the V gene TRBV12-3 or TRBV12-4; D is undetermined. The CDR3 extends over 13 amino acids. Trimming took off 5 bases at V and 7 bases at J, with 15 bases between the two ends. This CDR3 is CASSPDRFREQYP. CDR3 bases: TGTGCCAGCAGTCCAGACCGGTTTCGGGAGCAGTACCCC.

The chain carries TRBV12-3 or TRBV12-4 and TRBJ1-4, with D possibly TRBD1 on 5 matching bases. The CDR3 consists of 14 residues. The germline V and J ends were trimmed by 6 bases and 7 bases, with 15 bases remaining between them. The CDR3 DNA is TGTGCCAGCAGCATTCAGCAGGGTTCTGAAAAACTGTTTTTT. Translation: CASSIQQGSEKLFF.

Turning to this clonotype: A read error is possible here, since a much larger clone lies one base away. CDR3 amino acids: CASSLVDQETQYF. In DNA, the CDR3 is TGTGCCAGCAGTCTAGTGGACCAAGAGACCCAGTACTTC. The rearrangement joins TRBV12-3 or TRBV12-4 to TRBJ2-5; D unclear. Trimming took 5 bases from V and 0 from J, leaving 7 bases between them. CDR3 size: 13 residues.

Worth noting for this clonotype: Mismatch with germline at one junction end may stem from a read error. The chain couples TRBV4-1 to TRBJ1-2; a weak D match, TRBD1 (5 bases). The germline V gene encodes CDR1 MGHRA and CDR2 YSYEKL. The CDR3 runs 14 residues. This CDR3 is CASSRPTANNGYAF. Here the CDR3 DNA reads TGCGCCAGCAGCCGACCGACAGCTAACAATGGCTACGCCTTC.

This clonotype has just one count. An end of the junction differs from the germline gene, which may be a read error. This rearrangement joins TRBV6-5 to TRBJ2-7; no firm D call. The germline gives CDR1 MNHEY, CDR2 SVGAGI. This CDR3 has 15 residues. CDR3 nucleotides: TGTGCTAGCAGTTACGGAGCAGGAGCCCCCTCGGAGCAGTATTTC. It codes for CASSYGAGAPSEQYF.

This clonotype was seen a few times. Mismatch with germline at one junction end may stem from a read error. This rearrangement joins TRBV20-1 to TRBJ2-1, with 8 bases aligning to TRBD2. The CDR3 is 12 residues long. The germline CDR1 and CDR2 sequences are DFQATT and SNEGSKA (reference sequence). CDR3 coding DNA: TGCAGTGCTAGGGGGGAGCGGGAGAGAGCGGTTTTC. Amino acids: CSARGERERAVF.

Comments on this clonotype: Given a much more abundant clone one base away, this may be a read error. The rearrangement joins TRBV2 to TRBJ1-6; D ambiguous. Trimming took off 4 bases at V and 8 bases at J, with 6 bases between the two ends. CDR1 is SNHLY and CDR2 is FYNNEI in the germline V gene. The CDR3 is 12 residues long. The CDR3 reads CASSAGYSPLHF. The CDR3 DNA reads as TGTGCCAGCAGTGCGGGTTATTCACCCCTCCACTTT.

This clonotype is medium-sized. This chain connects TRBV11-2 to TRBJ2-7; 10 bases align to TRBD2. The junction had 9 bases not matched to a gene; V was cut back by 1 base and J by 6 bases. CDR3 length equals 16 residues. CDR1 is SGHAT and CDR2 is FQNNGV in the germline V gene. The DNA for the CDR3 is TGTGCCAGCAGCTTAGGAGGGCTAGCGGGAGTCGGCGAGCAGTACTTC. The encoded protein is CASSLGGLAGVGEQYF.